A selection of T cell receptor beta chains follows, all from one sample in a study of shared clonotypes between healthy human individuals. Clones were read by immunoSEQ multiplex PCR, and TCRdb kept only the in-frame ones, dropping some. This sample has some 500,000 clones, with almost 97% found just once. The specimen was naive CD4+ T cells sorted from blood. The source of these receptors is a woman aged 25 to 39 in good health. CDR3s include the opening cysteine and the closing phenylalanine or tryptophan. The D gene is left open where the match is weak. Only some rows state a clone size, as once, few, many or a class for expanded clones.

J: TRBJ2-5
V: TRBV6-1
D: TRBD2
size: NA
DNA: TGTGCCAGCAGTGAAGCCATAGCGGGAGAAGAGACCCAGTACTTC
CDR3: CASSEAIAGEETQYF

J: TRBJ2-4
V: TRBV28
D: NA
size: NA
DNA: TGTGCCAGCAGTTTATCCCAGGTCGGCAAAAACATTCAGTACTTC
CDR3: CASSLSQVGKNIQYF

J: TRBJ1-3
V: TRBV6-1
D: TRBD1
size: NA
DNA: TGTGCCAGCAGGACGGGACAGGTCTCTGGAAACACCATATATTTT
CDR3: CASRTGQVSGNTIYF

J: TRBJ2-5
V: TRBV5-4
D: NA
size: NA
DNA: TGTGCCAGCACCTTAGAAGATGGGGGGACCCAGTACTTC
CDR3: CASTLEDGGTQYF

J: TRBJ2-5
V: TRBV19
D: NA
size: NA
DNA: TGTGCCAGTAGTATAGGGCATGGGGGGACGCAAGAGACCCAGTACTTC
CDR3: CASSIGHGGTQETQYF

J: TRBJ1-2
V: TRBV28
D: TRBD1
size: NA
DNA: TGTGCCGGAAAGGACAGGGATGGTCTCGGCTACACCTTC
CDR3: CAGKDRDGLGYTF

J: TRBJ1-1
V: TRBV28
D: TRBD1
size: once
DNA: TGTGCCAGCAGTCCACACGGACAGGGGAACACTGAAGCTTTCTTT
CDR3: CASSPHGQGNTEAFF

J: TRBJ2-3
V: TRBV11-2
D: TRBD2
size: NA
DNA: TGTGCCAGCAGCATGACTAGCGGGAGCACAGATACGCAGTATTTT
CDR3: CASSMTSGSTDTQYF

J: TRBJ2-2
V: TRBV5-1
D: NA
size: NA
DNA: TGCGCCAGCAGCGTCTCAGAGTTCGCGAACACCGGGGAGCTGTTTTTT
CDR3: CASSVSEFANTGELFF

J: TRBJ2-1
V: TRBV5-1
D: NA
size: NA
DNA: TGCGCCAGCAGCTTGCTTGGGAGCTCCTACAATGAGCAGTTCTTC
CDR3: CASSLLGSSYNEQFF

J: TRBJ1-4
V: TRBV28
D: NA
size: NA
DNA: TGTGCCAGCAGTCCCGACCGACTCAAAAGGGTGGGGAAACTGTTTTTT
CDR3: CASSPDRLKRVGKLFF

J: TRBJ2-1
V: TRBV10-1
D: TRBD1
size: NA
DNA: TGCGCCAGCAGTGAAGGACAGGGCTACAATGAGCAGTTCTTC
CDR3: CASSEGQGYNEQFF

J: TRBJ2-7
V: TRBV7-9
D: NA
size: NA
DNA: TGTGCCAGCAGCCACCGGGACTCCTACGAGCAGTACTTC
CDR3: CASSHRDSYEQYF

J: TRBJ2-2
V: TRBV29-1
D: NA
size: once
DNA: TGCAGCGTTCCGGCGCATACCGGGGAGCTGTTTTTT
CDR3: CSVPAHTGELFF

J: TRBJ1-2
V: TRBV6-5
D: TRBD1
size: NA
DNA: TGTGCCAGCAGTTACTCCGGGACAGAGCCCGTCAGATCCACCTTC
CDR3: CASSYSGTEPVRSTF

J: TRBJ1-2
V: TRBV28
D: TRBD1
size: NA
DNA: TGTGCCAGCAGTGCCCACTCCGGGACAGGGAGTAACTATGGCTACACCTTC
CDR3: CASSAHSGTGSNYGYTF

J: TRBJ1-1
V: TRBV15
D: TRBD1
size: NA
DNA: TGTGCCACCAGCAGAGACAGGGGGACTGAAGCTTTCTTT
CDR3: CATSRDRGTEAFF

J: TRBJ2-4
V: TRBV7-2
D: TRBD1
size: once
DNA: TGTGCCAGCAGCCCAAGTCCGGGACAGACCGGCATTCAGTACTTC
CDR3: CASSPSPGQTGIQYF

J: TRBJ2-5
V: TRBV7-9
D: NA
size: NA
DNA: TGTGCCAGCAGCCCCCTGGCAGGGACACAAGAGACCCAGTACTTC
CDR3: CASSPLAGTQETQYF

J: TRBJ2-5
V: TRBV6-6
D: NA
size: NA
DNA: TGTGCCAGCAGATCCGGGACCCAGAACCAAGAGACCCAGTACTTC
CDR3: CASRSGTQNQETQYF

J: TRBJ2-7
V: TRBV5-4
D: NA
size: NA
DNA: TGTGCCAGCAGCTTGCTCGCCGGGACCCACGAGCAGTACTTC
CDR3: CASSLLAGTHEQYF

J: TRBJ2-7
V: TRBV6-1
D: NA
size: NA
DNA: TGTGCCAGCAGTGAATTGGGGCAGTACTCCGACGAGCAGTACTTC
CDR3: CASSELGQYSDEQYF

J: TRBJ1-5
V: TRBV15
D: NA
size: NA
DNA: TGTGCCACCAGCAGAGATGTTATTGGGGGCCCGAATCAGCCCCAGCATTTT
CDR3: CATSRDVIGGPNQPQHF

J: TRBJ2-1
V: TRBV7-2
D: TRBD2
size: NA
DNA: TGTGCCAGCAGCTTAGGTTTCGGCGGGAGTTCCCACAATGAGCAGTTCTTC
CDR3: CASSLGFGGSSHNEQFF

J: TRBJ2-7
V: TRBV2
D: TRBD2
size: NA
DNA: TGTGCCAGCAGTGAAGTGAGACTAGCAGCGGAGCAGTACTTC
CDR3: CASSEVRLAAEQYF